This T cell receptor (beta chain) was sequenced for a study of blood T cell repertoires in COVID-19. The overall study: Some COVID-19 samples were acute and others convalescent; all came from the United States, Italy and Spain. In each case, the material was cDNA or gDNA derived from T cells, B-cell-depleted T cells, or PBMCs.

Original methodology: Reference gene primer amplification gave nucleated cell count estimates. Here immunoSEQ multiplex PCR was the method, and the copy in TCRdb shows in-frame clones only, minus some. Clonal size and the V and J genes are those of that table, whereas D and trimming came from the DNA. Of tens of thousands of clones listed, approximately 79% are singletons. CDR1 SGHTS and CDR2 YDEGEE come from the germline V gene. The CDR3 covers 12 residues. V dropped 3 bases and J dropped 7 bases, with 10 bases sitting between them. V and J are TRBV5-8 and TRBJ1-1, with D unclear. The receptor comes from a human donor in a cohort sampled during active COVID-19. Sequencing was performed on peripheral blood. CDR3 sequence reads: CASSYLPHEAFF. Written as DNA, the CDR3 is TGTGCCAGCAGCTACCTCCCACATGAAGCTTTCTTT.